This record covers a single T cell receptor (beta chain). These data are taken from a study of T cell changes during pregnancy in multiple sclerosis. Clones were sequenced by immunoSEQ multiplex PCR, and TCRdb holds only the in-frame ones, with some missing. The table has 50,000 to 75,000 clones, roughly 89% seen once. V lost 0 bases and J lost 0, with 9 bases in between. CDR3 length: 15 amino acids. The germline V gene encodes CDR1 LNHNV and CDR2 YYDKDF (reference sequence). V is TRBV15 and J is TRBJ2-7; D perhaps matches TRBD1 (6 bases). This sample comprised peripheral blood, obtained in the third trimester of pregnancy. The origin of this receptor is a female donor in good health, enrolled as a control in a pregnancy study. The chain's CDR3 is CATSRDRGSSYEQYF. As DNA, the CDR3 is TGTGCCACCAGCAGAGATAGGGGGAGCTCCTACGAGCAGTACTTC. Looking up the rest from reference TRBV15 and TRBJ2-7 gives the full variable domain: DAMVIQNPRYQVTQFGKPVTLSCSQTLNHNVMYWYQQKSSQAPKLLFHYYDKDFNNEADTPDNFQSRRPNTSFCFLDIRSPGLGDTAMYLCATSRDRGSSYEQYFGPGTRLTVT.